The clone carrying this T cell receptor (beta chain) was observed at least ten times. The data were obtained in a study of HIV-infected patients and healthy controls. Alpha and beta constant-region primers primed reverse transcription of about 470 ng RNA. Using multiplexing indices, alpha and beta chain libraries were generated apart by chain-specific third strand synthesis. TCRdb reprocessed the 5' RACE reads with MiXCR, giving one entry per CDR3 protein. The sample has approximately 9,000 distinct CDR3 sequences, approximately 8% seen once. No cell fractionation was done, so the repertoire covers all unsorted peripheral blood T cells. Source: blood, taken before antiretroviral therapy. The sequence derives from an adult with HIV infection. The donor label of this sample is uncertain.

The CDR3 region has the DNA TGTGCCAGCAGTCGCCACGGGACAGCGGAGCAGGGGCAGTACTTC. Translated: CASSRHGTAEQGQYF. V gene TRBV6-5 combines with J gene TRBJ2-7; 7 bases map to TRBD1. Trimming cost V 5 bases and J 9 bases; bases outside gene matches: 16. Germline V gene data show CDR1 as MNHEY and CDR2 as SVGAGI. This CDR3 spans 15 amino acids.